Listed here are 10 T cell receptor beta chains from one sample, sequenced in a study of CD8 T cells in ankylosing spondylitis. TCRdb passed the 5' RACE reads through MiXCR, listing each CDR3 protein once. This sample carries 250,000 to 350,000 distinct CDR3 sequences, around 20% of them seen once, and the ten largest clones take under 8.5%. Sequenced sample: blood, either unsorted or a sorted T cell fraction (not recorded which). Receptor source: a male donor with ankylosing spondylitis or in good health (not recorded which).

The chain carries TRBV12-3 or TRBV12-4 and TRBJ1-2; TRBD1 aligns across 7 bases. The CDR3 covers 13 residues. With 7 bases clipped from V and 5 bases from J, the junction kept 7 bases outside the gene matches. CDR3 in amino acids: CASTTGAGYGYTF. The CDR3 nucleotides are TGTGCCAGCACCACAGGGGCGGGGTATGGCTACACCTTC.

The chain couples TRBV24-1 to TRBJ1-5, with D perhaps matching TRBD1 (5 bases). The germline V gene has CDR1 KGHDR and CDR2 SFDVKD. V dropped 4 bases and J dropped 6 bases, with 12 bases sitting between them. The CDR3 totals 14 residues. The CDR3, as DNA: TGTGCCACCAGTGACCGTCGGGGGGGTCAGCCCCAGCATTTT. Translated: CATSDRRGGQPQHF.

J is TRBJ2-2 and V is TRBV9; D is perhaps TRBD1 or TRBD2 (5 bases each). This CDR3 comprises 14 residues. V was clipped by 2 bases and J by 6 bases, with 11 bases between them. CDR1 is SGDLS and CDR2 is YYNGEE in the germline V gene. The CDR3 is CASSVSGGSGELFF. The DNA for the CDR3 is TGTGCCAGCAGCGTCAGTGGGGGTTCCGGGGAGCTGTTTTTT.

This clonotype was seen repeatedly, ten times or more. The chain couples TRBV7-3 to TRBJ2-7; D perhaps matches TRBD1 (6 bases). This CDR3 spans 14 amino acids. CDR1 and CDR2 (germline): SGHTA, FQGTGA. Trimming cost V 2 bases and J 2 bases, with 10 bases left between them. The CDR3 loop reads CASSLEDSTYEQYV. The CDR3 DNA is TGTGCCAGCAGCTTAGAGGACAGTACCTACGAGCAGTACGTC.

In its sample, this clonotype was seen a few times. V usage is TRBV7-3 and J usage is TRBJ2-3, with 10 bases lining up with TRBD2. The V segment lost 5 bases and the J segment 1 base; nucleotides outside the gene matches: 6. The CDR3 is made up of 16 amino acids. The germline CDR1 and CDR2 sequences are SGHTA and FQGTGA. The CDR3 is CASSTVAGGGTDTQYF. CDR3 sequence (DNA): TGTGCCAGCAGCACCGTAGCGGGAGGAGGCACAGATACGCAGTATTTT.

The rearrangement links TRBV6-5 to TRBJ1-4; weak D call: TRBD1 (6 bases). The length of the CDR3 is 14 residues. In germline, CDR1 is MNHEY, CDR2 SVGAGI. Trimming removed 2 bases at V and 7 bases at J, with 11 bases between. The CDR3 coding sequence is TGTGCCAGCAGTTACGTAGGGGGGAGTGAAAAACTGTTTTTT. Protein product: CASSYVGGSEKLFF.

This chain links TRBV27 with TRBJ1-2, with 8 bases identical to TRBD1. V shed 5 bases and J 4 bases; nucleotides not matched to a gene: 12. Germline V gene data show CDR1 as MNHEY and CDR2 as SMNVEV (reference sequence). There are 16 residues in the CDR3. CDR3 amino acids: CASSPATGARSYGYTF. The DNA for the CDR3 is TGTGCCAGCAGTCCTGCGACAGGGGCAAGGAGCTATGGCTACACCTTC.

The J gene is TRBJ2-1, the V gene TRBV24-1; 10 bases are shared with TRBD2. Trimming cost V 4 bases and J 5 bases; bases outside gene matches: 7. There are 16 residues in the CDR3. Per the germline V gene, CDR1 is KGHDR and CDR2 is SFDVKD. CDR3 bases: TGTGCCACCAGTGAACCTAGCGGGAGCCAACACAATGAGCAGTTCTTC. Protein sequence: CATSEPSGSQHNEQFF.

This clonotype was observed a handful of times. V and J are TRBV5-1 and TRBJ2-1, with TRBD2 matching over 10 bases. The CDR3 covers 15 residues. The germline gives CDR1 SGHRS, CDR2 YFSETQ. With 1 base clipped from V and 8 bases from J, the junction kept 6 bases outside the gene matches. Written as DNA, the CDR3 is TGCGCCAGCAGCTTGAGCGGGGGGGCGTATGATGAGCAGTTCTTC. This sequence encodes CASSLSGGAYDEQFF.

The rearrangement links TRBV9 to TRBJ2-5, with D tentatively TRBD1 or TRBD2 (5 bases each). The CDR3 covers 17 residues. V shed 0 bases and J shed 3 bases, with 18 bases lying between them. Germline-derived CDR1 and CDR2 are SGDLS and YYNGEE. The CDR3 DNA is TGTGCCAGCAGCGTAGCTACTTGGGGGAGTGGAGAAGAGACCCAGTACTTC. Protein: CASSVATWGSGEETQYF.